This TCR beta chain was sequenced during a study of CD8+CD57+ T cells in acquired aplastic anemia (dated by TCRdb to 2016 to 2019). Study-level background: DNA extracted from sorted CD4+ and CD8+ cells had a mean of around 3 ug, with a range of about 0.18 to 27.4 ug. For healthy donor samples, the average read count was approximately 10 million for CD4+ cells and approximately 11 million for CD8+ cells.

Genomic DNA served as template for TCR beta VDJ combination and CDR3 sequence profiling. An Illumina HiSeq 2000 was the platform used for TCR repertoire sequencing. The published analysis was carried out like this. Repertoires were assessed using TRBV/TRBJ rearrangement plots, CDR3 size and DJ length profiles, and Simpson's diversity index. The most abundant DNA sequence in the deep sequencing data was defined as the immunodominant clone. CDR3 amino acid sequences were checked for sharing between subjects and were compared against published repertoires and the VDJdb database. TCRdb ran its own pipeline on the public reads, namely fastp trimming at Q25 and MiXCR clone calling, and kept in-frame beta chains. Each record represents a unique CDR3 protein, reported with the most common genes and DNA among its rows. The V and J calls come from TCRdb's annotation, not from the publication. Here the sample has about 130,000 distinct CDR3 sequences; around 48% occur a single time. Clones ranked in the top ten supply 2% to 3% of the sample.

Notes on this clonotype: What antigen it recognizes has not been identified. A read error may account for a junction end that differs from germline.

Study-wide findings and limitations: CD8+ Simpson's diversity did not differ significantly between patients and healthy controls (P=0.060). Approximately 27 CD8+ CDR3 sequences were found in both patients and controls but appeared to be highly expressed in patients and within the immunodominant clones of the patients.

The CDR3 runs 15 residues from the cysteine to the phenylalanine. Kept here is only the CDR3 DNA, which spans 45 bases and is read in frame from base 1. CDR1 and CDR2 were assigned from the germline V gene as SNHLY and FYNNEI. In the study, sorted CD4+ and CD8+ blood T cells from patients with severe aplastic anemia and from healthy subjects underwent deep sequencing of TCR repertoires. Ficoll-Paque density gradient centrifugation was used to isolate peripheral blood mononuclear cells. Before DNA was extracted, CD4+ and CD8+ T cells were sorted using either FACS or magnetic beads. The sequence came from a human donor in good health, serving as a control. The chain is assembled from TRBV2 and TRBJ1-6; 8 central bases correspond to TRBD1. Sequenced: sorted CD4+, CD8+, or CD8+CD57+ T cells (not recorded which) from PBMCs. The nucleotides are TGTGCCAGCAGGCTGGGACAGGAAAATAATCCACCTCTCCACTTT. The encoded protein is CASRLGQENNPPLHF. When the CDR3 is completed using the reference TRBV2 and TRBJ1-6 genes on either side, the full variable domain is EPEVTQTPSHQVTQMGQEVILRCVPISNHLYFYWYRQILGQKVEFLVSFYNNEISEKSEIFDDQFSVERPDGSNFTLKIRSTKLEDSAMYFCASRLGQENNPPLHFGNGTRLTVT.